One T cell receptor (beta chain) is described in this entry. Its cognate antigen is unknown. A much more abundant neighbour one base away suggests this may be a read error. A TCRbeta library incorporating unique molecular identifiers was prepared. TCRdb passed the PCR reads through MiXCR, listing each CDR3 protein once. Of about 580,000 distinct CDR3 sequences in the sample, roughly 30% were seen once. The data were obtained in a study of T-cell reconstitution after alpha-beta-depleted transplantation in children. Overall study results and limits: About two months after transplant, alpha-beta T cells reportedly came from several hundred expanded graft clones.

Germline V gene sequence: CDR1 MDHEN, CDR2 SYDVKM. The CDR3 sequence is 15 residues long. This TCR was recovered from a boy under two years old with Wiskott-Aldrich syndrome, due to receive a stem cell transplant. Source: PBMCs, taken before TCRalphabeta/CD19-depleted stem cell transplant. This sequence joins TRBV28 and TRBJ2-4, with unresolved D. CDR3 sequence reads: CASSHFQIAKNSQYF. Here the CDR3 DNA reads TGTGCCAGCAGCCACTTTCAGATAGCCAAAAACAGTCAGTACTTC.